The sequence of this TCR beta chain was determined in a study of metastatic and nonmetastatic thyroid tumors. Study-level background: Repertoires from blood and tumor or nodule tissue of malignant and benign thyroid patients were compared.

CDR1 is SNHLY, CDR2 FYNNEI, per germline. V was clipped by 6 bases and J by 2 bases; unmatched bases: 1. The CDR3 contains 12 residues. This clone was observed at least ten times. Its target is unknown. Original analysis: Differences in CDR3 between clinicopathological groups were drawn on to build a classifier intended to discriminate distant-metastatic papillary thyroid cancer patients. TCRdb re-processed the PCR reads through MiXCR. TCRdb's processing, not the study's, gives the V and J calls here. The sample yields some 40,000 clones, approximately 15% seen once. Until they underwent thyroid surgery, no patient had received any treatment. General study results and limits: As reported, TCR beta diversity in blood and tumor was significantly higher in malignant thyroid tumors than in benign nodules.

This chain uses TRBV2 with TRBJ2-7, with 7 bases that match TRBD2. Sequencing was done on a sample of blood. The receptor comes from a female donor with papillary thyroid cancer or a benign thyroid nodule (not recorded which). Some clones in this sample may be carry-over from other donors' samples. Here the CDR3 reads CASSGLAYEQYF. The CDR3 DNA reads TGTGCCAGCAGCGGACTAGCCTACGAGCAGTACTTC. Full variable domain (missing parts from reference TRBV2 and TRBJ2-7): EPEVTQTPSHQVTQMGQEVILRCVPISNHLYFYWYRQILGQKVEFLVSFYNNEISEKSEIFDDQFSVERPDGSNFTLKIRSTKLEDSAMYFCASSGLAYEQYFGPGTRLTVT.